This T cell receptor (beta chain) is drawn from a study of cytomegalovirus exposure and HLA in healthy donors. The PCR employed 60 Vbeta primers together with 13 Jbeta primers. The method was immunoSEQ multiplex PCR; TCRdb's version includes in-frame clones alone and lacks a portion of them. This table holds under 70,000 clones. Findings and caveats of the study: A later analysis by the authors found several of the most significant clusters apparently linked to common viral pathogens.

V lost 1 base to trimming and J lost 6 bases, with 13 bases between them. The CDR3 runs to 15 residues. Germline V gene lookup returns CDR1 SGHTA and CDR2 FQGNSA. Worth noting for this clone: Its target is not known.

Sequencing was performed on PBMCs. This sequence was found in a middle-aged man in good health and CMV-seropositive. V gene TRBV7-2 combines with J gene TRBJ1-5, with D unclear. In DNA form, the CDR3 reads TGTGCCAGCAGCTTAGACTCCCAGCGAGGTCAGCCCCAGCATTTT. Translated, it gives CASSLDSQRGQPQHF.